The 7 T cell receptor beta chains below were found in one sample sequenced in a study of control samples from healthy donors and cancer patients (dated by TCRdb to the early 2020s). Library generation was performed with the immunoSEQ multiplex PCR assay. TCRdb limited this immuneACCESS table to in-frame rearrangements with V and J called. A share of clones is missing; checked studies link under half to unresolved V genes, and the rest is unexplained. For this sample there are roughly 100,000 clones; about 86% appear just once. 12% to 15% of the sample is held by the ten biggest clonotypes. The sequenced sample was blood. These receptors all stem from a young man in good health.

This rearrangement joins TRBV27 to TRBJ2-1; D is possibly TRBD2 (5 bases). Trimming took 6 bases from V and 0 from J, leaving 9 bases between them. Germline assignment: CDR1 MNHEY and CDR2 SMNVEV (reference sequence). There are 14 residues in the CDR3. The CDR3 protein is CASSRGSSYNEQFF. The CDR3 DNA sequence: TGTGCCAGCAGCAGAGGGAGCTCCTACAATGAGCAGTTCTTC.

The chain has TRBV5-1 and TRBJ2-6; D remains unclear. CDR3 length equals 13 residues. From germline, CDR1 is SGHRS and CDR2 YFSETQ. V was cut by 4 bases and J by 4 bases, with 6 bases left in between. The CDR3 region has the DNA TGCGCCAGCAGCCAATTAGGGGCCAACGTCCTGACTTTC. Translation: CASSQLGANVLTF.

The chain carries TRBV18 and TRBJ2-7; D tentatively reads TRBD1 or TRBD2 (5 bases each). The V end was cut by 3 bases, the J end by 1 base, with 10 bases between. This CDR3 spans 14 amino acids. The germline V gene has CDR1 KGHSH and CDR2 LQKENI. The CDR3 reads CASSPTEGSYEQYF. The DNA of the CDR3 is TGTGCCAGCTCACCGACTGAGGGGTCCTACGAGCAGTACTTC.

This clone was seen once. The V gene is TRBV19, the J gene TRBJ1-1; D not resolved. V was pared by 3 bases and J by 3 bases, with 8 bases between. Germline CDR1 and CDR2: LNHDA and SQIVND (reference sequence). The CDR3 extends over 13 amino acids. The CDR3 loop is CASSIDTYTEAFF. DNA for the CDR3: TGTGCCAGTAGTATTGACACTTACACTGAAGCTTTCTTT.

This rearrangement joins TRBV2 to TRBJ2-1; 9 bases match TRBD1. The junction had 7 bases not matched to a gene; V was cut back by 5 bases and J by 2 bases. The CDR3 sequence is 16 residues long. CDR1 is SNHLY and CDR2 is FYNNEI in the germline V gene. The CDR3, as DNA: TGTGCCAGCAGTCCACAGGGGGCGCATACCTACAATGAGCAGTTCTTC. The encoded protein is CASSPQGAHTYNEQFF.

This rearrangement joins TRBV30 to TRBJ1-5; D is undetermined. V was clipped by 0 bases and J by 4 bases, with 7 bases between them. The CDR3 sequence is 13 residues long. Germline V gene sequence: CDR1 GTSNPN, CDR2 SVGIG (reference sequence). The CDR3 reads CAWSVRGNQPQHF. In nucleotides, the CDR3 is TGTGCCTGGAGTGTACGAGGGAATCAGCCCCAGCATTTT.

The J gene is TRBJ1-2, the V gene TRBV11-2; a possible D gene is TRBD1 (5 bases). CDR1 SGHAT and CDR2 FQNNGV come from the germline V gene. CDR3 length: 19 amino acids. V lost 2 bases and J 0 bases, leaving 22 bases between the germline ends. CDR3 sequence reads: CASSLLRRPTDLANYGYTF. CDR3 bases: TGTGCCAGCAGCTTATTACGTCGCCCGACAGACTTAGCTAACTATGGCTACACCTTC.